This passage covers 26 T cell receptor beta chains from one sample sequenced in a study of T cell repertoires in cytomegalovirus infection. One entry per CDR3 protein, called by TCRdb with MiXCR from the reads. The sample records some 600,000 distinct CDR3 sequences, approximately 24% being singletons. Material: CD8+ T cells from PBMCs. The receptors stem from a human donor in good health (CMV status not recorded). Some clones in this sample may be carry-over from other donors' samples.

A few counts support this clonotype. The chain couples TRBV6-5 to TRBJ1-5; no definite D call. The CDR3 runs to 13 residues. Trimming took off 5 bases at V and 5 bases at J, with 10 bases between the two ends. The V gene's germline CDR1 is MNHEY and CDR2 SVGAGI. The DNA for the CDR3 is TGTGCCAGCAGTACGAGCCACTATCAGCCCCAGCATTTT. Encoded protein: CASSTSHYQPQHF.

This clonotype occurred many times. The V and J genes are TRBV7-8 and TRBJ1-2; 9 positions agree with TRBD1. The CDR3 spans 16 residues. The germline gives CDR1 SGHVS, CDR2 FQNEAQ. V lost 2 bases to trimming and J lost 2 bases; unmatched junction nucleotides: 6. The CDR3 DNA is TGTGCCAGCAGCTTACCGGGACAGGGATCCAACTATGGCTACACCTTC. This encodes CASSLPGQGSNYGYTF.

The V call is TRBV5-1, the J call TRBJ1-1; tentative D call: TRBD1 (5 bases). Per germline, CDR1 SGHRS and CDR2 YFSETQ. V was clipped by 0 bases and J by 1 base, with 10 bases between them. This CDR3 has 15 residues. CDR3 DNA: TGCGCCAGCAGCTTGGATAAGGGGACGAACACTGAAGCTTTCTTT. It encodes CASSLDKGTNTEAFF.

This clonotype was detected a few times. This rearrangement joins TRBV6-6 to TRBJ2-3; D tentatively fits TRBD1 or TRBD2 (6 bases each). In germline, CDR1 is MNHNY, CDR2 SVGAGI (reference sequence). V was pared by 10 bases and J by 3 bases, with 20 bases between. The CDR3 has 15 amino acids. The CDR3 DNA follows: TGTGCCACCTCTGCGCGGGACATAGAAACAGATACGCAGTATTTT. Its protein product is CATSARDIETDTQYF.

In its sample, this clonotype was seen many times. The chain is built from TRBV29-1 and TRBJ1-2; D not resolved. The CDR3 extends over 12 amino acids. The germline V gene has CDR1 SQVTM and CDR2 ANQGSEA. Trimming removed 3 bases from V and 3 bases from J, with 8 bases in between. The CDR3 DNA reads as TGCAGCGTTGATCCCGAATACTATGGCTACACCTTC. As protein: CSVDPEYYGYTF.

The chain couples TRBV6-5 to TRBJ2-7; no definite D call. Germline assignment: CDR1 MNHEY and CDR2 SVGAGI. This CDR3 has 13 amino acids. Trimming pared 6 bases from V and 2 bases from J, leaving 11 bases between. The CDR3 DNA reads TGTGCCAGCAGCGTGGCCTACCCCTACGAGCAGTACTTC. As protein: CASSVAYPYEQYF.

This clonotype was observed a few times. The chain links TRBV7-9 to TRBJ2-1; TRBD1 or TRBD2 may be the D gene (5 bases each). The CDR3 has 12 residues. Trimming removed 8 bases at V and 6 bases at J, with 11 bases between. Per germline, CDR1 SEHNR and CDR2 FQNEAQ (reference sequence). The CDR3: CASLLGANEQFF. CDR3 coding DNA: TGTGCCAGCCTCCTCGGGGCCAATGAGCAGTTCTTC.

This clonotype appeared many times. The chain couples TRBV27 to TRBJ2-1, with 10 bases identical to TRBD2. This CDR3 has 16 amino acids. Germline CDR1 reads MNHEY; CDR2 reads SMNVEV (reference sequence). Unmatched junction bases numbered 16, after V lost 5 bases and J lost 12 bases. The CDR3 nucleotides read TGTGCCAGCAGTGTAGCTAGCGGGGGTCTAACAATGATGCAGTTCTTC. It codes for CASSVASGGLTMMQFF.

The rearrangement uses TRBV29-1 and TRBJ2-4; D is possibly TRBD1 (6 bases). There are 13 residues in the CDR3. Germline V gene lookup returns CDR1 SQVTM and CDR2 ANQGSEA. The V end was cut by 2 bases, the J end by 3 bases, with 8 bases between. The CDR3 DNA follows: TGCAGCGTTGAACGGGACAACAAAAACATTCAGTACTTC. Translating gives CSVERDNKNIQYF.

This clonotype was detected a few times. The chain couples TRBV4-2 to TRBJ2-3; D is undetermined. V was trimmed by 0 bases and J by 2 bases, leaving 9 bases between them. The CDR3 extends over 15 amino acids. CDR1 LGHNA and CDR2 YNFKEQ come from the germline V gene. DNA of the CDR3: TGTGCCAGCAGCCAAGAACGCAGATTCACAGATACGCAGTATTTT. It is translated as CASSQERRFTDTQYF.

This clonotype was recorded many times. V usage is TRBV28 and J usage is TRBJ2-3, with D tentatively TRBD1 (5 bases). The CDR3 spans 14 residues. The germline gives CDR1 MDHEN, CDR2 SYDVKM. Trimming removed 2 bases from V and 2 bases from J, with 8 bases in between. CDR3 loop: CASSLRQTTDTQYF. The CDR3, as DNA: TGTGCCAGCAGTTTAAGACAGACCACAGATACGCAGTATTTT.

In this sample, this clonotype turned up a few times. This chain uses TRBV7-9 with TRBJ2-1; TRBD1 agrees at 7 bases. This CDR3 comprises 13 residues. Germline values: CDR1 SEHNR, CDR2 FQNEAQ (reference sequence). Trimming cost V 6 bases and J 8 bases; bases outside gene matches: 7. As DNA, the CDR3 is TGTGCCAGCAGACCAAGGGGGCTTGATGAGCAGTTCTTC. Its protein is CASRPRGLDEQFF.

On this clonotype itself: At one of its ends the junction is not consistent with the germline gene, which may arise from a read error. This chain uses TRBV7-3 with TRBJ1-2; 7 bases agree with TRBD1. Germline V CDR1 and CDR2: SGHTA, FQGTGA. There are 13 residues in the CDR3. The CDR3 region is CASSLGTAYGDTF. Written as DNA, the CDR3 is TGTGCCAGCAGCTTAGGGACAGCTTATGGCGACACCTTC.

This clonotype turned up a few times. V and J are TRBV29-1 and TRBJ2-1; 8 bases line up with TRBD2. Germline CDR1 SQVTM, CDR2 ANQGSEA. CDR3 length equals 18 residues. The V and J ends lost 6 bases and 0 bases, in that order; junction bases with no gene match: 16. The CDR3 reads CSVLAGPPYPSSYNEQFF. The CDR3 nucleotides read TGCAGCGTGTTAGCGGGGCCACCGTACCCGAGCTCCTACAATGAGCAGTTCTTC.

This clonotype was picked up a small number of times. CDR3 sequence reads: CASSDLAGGRDTQYF. Written as DNA, the CDR3 is TGCGCCAGCAGTGACCTAGCGGGGGGCAGGGATACGCAGTATTTT. The chain uses TRBV10-2 and TRBJ2-3; TRBD2 agrees at 11 bases. The J segment lost 6 bases and the V segment lost 3 bases, leaving 5 bases of the junction unmatched. Germline V gene sequence: CDR1 WSHSY, CDR2 SAAADI. This CDR3 spans 15 amino acids.

The V call is TRBV7-4, the J call TRBJ1-4; TRBD1 matches 7 bases. This CDR3 contains 15 residues. Germline CDR1 reads SGHVT; CDR2 reads SQSDAQ. After removal of 5 bases from V and 4 bases from J, the junction contained 7 bases not matched to a gene. In nucleotides, the CDR3 is TGTGCCAGCAGCCCAGGGACAGTCCTTAATGAAAAACTGTTTTTT. Protein: CASSPGTVLNEKLFF.

The DNA for the CDR3 is TGTGCCAGCAGCTTAGAGGACAGGGGGCGACACAATCAGCCCCAGCATTTT. Encoded protein: CASSLEDRGRHNQPQHF. This sequence joins TRBV7-2 and TRBJ1-5; 11 nucleotides align to TRBD1. The length of the CDR3 is 17 residues. Trimming removed 1 base from V and 3 bases from J; junction bases left unmatched: 5. CDR1 SGHTA and CDR2 FQGNSA come from the germline V gene.

This clonotype was seen ten or more times. V usage is TRBV5-4 and J usage is TRBJ2-1, with a tentative D call TRBD1 (6 bases). Trimming cost V 2 bases and J 1 base, with 10 bases left between them. The CDR3 has 15 residues. Germline loops: CDR1 SGHNT, CDR2 YYREEE (reference sequence). The CDR3 nucleotides read TGTGCCAGCAGCTTCGGACAGTCATCCTACAATGAGCAGTTCTTC. This gives the protein CASSFGQSSYNEQFF.

This chain joins TRBV6-2 or TRBV6-3 and TRBJ1-1; tentatively, D is TRBD1 (5 bases). Deletions cut 5 bases from V and 7 bases from J, with 11 bases between. The CDR3 length is 12 residues. Per germline, CDR1 MNHEY and CDR2 SVGEGT. The CDR3 here is CASSAVRDEAFF. CDR3 nucleotides: TGTGCCAGCAGTGCAGTCAGGGATGAAGCTTTCTTT.

A few counts support this clonotype. The rearrangement uses TRBV11-1 and TRBJ2-1; a possible D gene is TRBD2 (5 bases). The ends were cut back, 8 bases at V and 9 bases at J, with 17 bases in the middle. This CDR3 is 13 amino acids long. From germline, CDR1 is SGHAT and CDR2 FQDESV (reference sequence). The CDR3 DNA follows: TGTGCCAGCCGGTTAGGGAGTCGGGGTGAGCAGTTCTTC. Translation gives CASRLGSRGEQFF.

This clonotype was counted at least ten times. V usage is TRBV7-3 and J usage is TRBJ2-1; either TRBD1 or TRBD2 may supply D (5 bases each). With 5 bases removed from V and 4 bases from J, the gap between germline ends came to 15 bases. This CDR3 contains 15 residues. Germline CDR1 reads SGHTA; CDR2 reads FQGTGA. The CDR3 bases are TGTGCCAGCAGCGATGGAACCGGGGCTTACAATGAGCAGTTCTTC. Protein sequence: CASSDGTGAYNEQFF.

At least ten counts were recorded for this clonotype. The chain uses TRBV6-1 and TRBJ2-7; D perhaps matches TRBD2 (5 bases). Germline V gene data show CDR1 as MNHNS and CDR2 as SASEGT. The CDR3 consists of 15 residues. With 6 bases removed from V and 3 bases from J, the gap between germline ends came to 18 bases. Here the CDR3 reads CASRVVVRGNYEQYF. CDR3 nucleotides: TGTGCCAGCAGAGTGGTGGTACGGGGAAACTACGAGCAGTACTTC.

This clonotype showed up just a few times. CDR3 sequence (DNA): TGTGCCAGCAGTGGAACCTCGAGGGCTGGGACGCAGTATTTT. This encodes CASSGTSRAGTQYF. The chain is built from TRBV25-1 and TRBJ2-3; perhaps TRBD2 as D (5 bases). The CDR3 is 14 amino acids. Germline V gives CDR1 MGHDK, CDR2 SYGVNS. V was cut by 4 bases and J by 9 bases, with 17 bases left in between. Full variable domain (outside the CDR3, taken from reference TRBV25-1 and TRBJ2-3): EADIYQTPRYLVIGTGKKITLECSQTMGHDKMYWYQQDPGMELHLIHYSYGVNSTEKGDLSSESTVSRIRTEHFPLTLESARPSHTSQYLCASSGTSRAGTQYFGPGTRLTVL.

This clonotype was detected a few times. The chain combines TRBV29-1 with TRBJ1-1; D is undetermined. V lost 2 bases, J lost 1 base, and 8 bases lay in between. The CDR3 is made up of 13 amino acids. Germline lookup yields CDR1 SQVTM and CDR2 ANQGSEA. The CDR3 nucleotides are TGCAGCGTTGAAAATAACAGGAACACTGAAGCTTTCTTT. It codes for CSVENNRNTEAFF.

This clonotype was seen many times. This CDR3 reads CATGTSGDTDTQYF. The CDR3, as DNA: TGTGCCACCGGGACTAGCGGGGACACAGATACGCAGTATTTT. The chain is built from TRBV12-3 or TRBV12-4 and TRBJ2-3; 13 bases are shared with TRBD2. The CDR3 has 14 amino acids. V trimming: 10 bases; J trimming: 2 bases; junction bases outside the gene matches: 3.

This clonotype has a handful of counts. The chain joins TRBV2 to TRBJ2-5, with D perhaps being TRBD1 or TRBD2 (5 bases each). Germline CDR1 is SNHLY and CDR2 is FYNNEI. Trimming left V 1 base short and J 5 bases short, with 20 bases between. CDR3 length: 17 residues. The CDR3 here is CASSEGYGASQMETQYF. CDR3 sequence (DNA): TGTGCCAGCAGTGAAGGCTACGGGGCGTCCCAAATGGAGACCCAGTACTTC.